The T cell receptor beta chain described here comes from a study of T cells after posttransplantation cyclophosphamide (dated by TCRdb to the mid-2010s). Turning to the overall study: Using TRB sequencing, the study followed how the T cell repertoire rebuilt after myeloablative bone marrow transplantation with posttransplantation cyclophosphamide given as GVHD prophylaxis. Antigen receptor sequencing covered samples from 35 PTCy-treated patients and some 15 of their related bone marrow donors. TRB sequencing was performed on blood from all 35 or so PTCy patients with 1-year posttransplant specimens. In 3 patients, TRB sequencing was also performed on up to about 3 more blood samples taken 2 to 5.2 years after transplant, and in several patients, pretransplant blood was also TRB-sequenced. TRA and TRB clonality were tightly correlated in several samples, so subsequent TCR analyses focused on TRB only. Public TRB sequences were searched against a database of over 3,500 sequences associated with responses to pathogens, tumor antigens, self-antigens and alloantigens.

Note on this clone: The target of this receptor is not known. No per-base quality is available; no much larger clone lies one base away.

The control cohort consisted of approximately 12 patients who had myeloablative marrow transplants with methotrexate plus a calcineurin inhibitor and who were sampled 1 year after transplant. Peripheral blood and bone marrow mononuclear cells were isolated by Ficoll-Hypaque density centrifugation and were cryopreserved. Points the paper makes about the study in general: At 1-2 months, donor-recipient similarity was low but rose over the first year, and the later blood repertoires were often dominated by donor CD8+ memory clones. The TRB repertoires of T cells infiltrating skin or GI tract showed only limited overlap with the TRB repertoires of T cells in blood. Across 35 to 45 patients, TRB clonality was highly associated with recipient CMV seropositivity and CMV reactivation, and diversity in PTCy patients was similar to diversity in CNI/methotrexate controls.

Genomic DNA was the input for TRB sequencing, which was run either with the immunoSEQ assay at survey resolution or with the hsTCRB kit. Per the authors' processing: The immunoSEQ software was used for initial read processing, and the LymphoSeq R package was used for repertoire analyses. For each TRB dataset, clonality was calculated as 1 minus normalized Shannon entropy, and the Gini coefficient was computed as well. To infer phenotypes in unsorted samples, TRB sequences from sorted subsets of the recipient or donor were mapped onto the unsorted samples of the same recipient. TCRdb took over this immuneACCESS table, retaining in-frame rearrangements with V and J assigned. Such tables are incomplete; in checked studies, under half of the missing clones stem from an unresolved V gene, and the remainder is unexplained. Clone size and the V and J calls come from that table; the DNA yielded D and trimming. For this sample the table gives about 22,000 clones, of which around 89% were detected only once. The ten largest clones add up to less than 9.5% of the sample.

The receptor comes from a female patient aged 50 to 65 who received an allogeneic stem cell transplant from an unrelated donor, was CMV-positive, and had chronic GVHD only. Some T cells may derive from the graft donor when a transplant has been performed. The sequencing here drew on PBMCs, taken after an allogeneic stem cell transplant with a calcineurin inhibitor and methotrexate.

The CDR3 region has the sequence CASNKEATSYNEQFF. The bases read TGTGCCAGCAACAAGGAGGCAACCTCCTACAATGAGCAGTTCTTC. The chain uses TRBV7-9 and TRBJ2-1, with TRBD2 as a weak D call on 5 bases. The CDR3 runs 15 amino acids, cysteine and phenylalanine included. CDR3 DNA only is kept here, 45 bases in frame from base 1. The trim is 7 bases for V and 0 bases for J, with a gap of 13 bases between the germline ends. Taken from the germline V gene (reference sequence), the CDR1 and CDR2 loops are SEHNR and FQNEAQ. Reference TRBV7-9 and TRBJ2-1 genes cover what lies past the CDR3, so the full variable domain is DTGVSQNPRHKITKRGQNVTFRCDPISEHNRLYWYRQTLGQGPEFLTYFQNEAQLEKSRLLSDRFSAERPKGSFSTLEIQRTEQGDSAMYLCASNKEATSYNEQFFGPGTRLTVL.